This TCR beta chain comes out of a study of blood T cell repertoires in COVID-19. About the research overall: The study drew acute and convalescent COVID-19 samples from the United States, Italy and Spain. From T cells, B-cell-depleted T cells, or PBMCs came the material, which was cDNA or gDNA.

Participants reported their clinical history, and cohort assignment relied on those reports. Deletions cut 1 base from V and 4 bases from J, with 8 bases between. From germline, CDR1 is LGHDT and CDR2 YNNKEL (reference sequence). CDR3 length: 14 residues. Repertoires were generated with immunoSEQ multiplex PCR, while TCRdb's copy carries only in-frame clones and drops some. The profile shows about 170,000 clones, roughly 90% of them singletons. A few counts support this clone. The sample comprised PBMCs or T cells enriched from blood (not recorded which). This chain joins TRBV3-1 (or the pseudogene TRBV3-2) and TRBJ1-5; D not certain. The source is a human donor with acute COVID-19. The donor label of this sample is uncertain. In nucleotides, the CDR3 is TGTGCCAGCAGCCAAGTAGTTTCAAATCAGCCCCAGCATTTT. This encodes CASSQVVSNQPQHF.